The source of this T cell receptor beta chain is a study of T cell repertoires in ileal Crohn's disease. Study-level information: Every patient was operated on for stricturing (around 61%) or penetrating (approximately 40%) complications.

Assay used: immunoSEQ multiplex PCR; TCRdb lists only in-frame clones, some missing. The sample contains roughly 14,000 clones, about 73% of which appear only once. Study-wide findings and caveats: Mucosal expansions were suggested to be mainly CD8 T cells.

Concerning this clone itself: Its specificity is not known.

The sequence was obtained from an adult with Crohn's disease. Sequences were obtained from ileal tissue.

CDR3 in amino acids: CASSRGQGSIADTQYF. As DNA, the CDR3 is TGTGCCAGCAGTCGGGGACAGGGCTCTATCGCAGATACGCAGTATTTT. This chain uses TRBV28 with TRBJ2-3; 9 bases map to TRBD1. Germline CDR1 and CDR2: MDHEN and SYDVKM. The V segment lost 5 bases and the J segment 4 bases; nucleotides outside the gene matches: 10. This CDR3 has 16 residues. The full variable domain, its missing parts supplied by reference TRBV28 and TRBJ2-3, is DVKVTQSSRYLVKRTGEKVFLECVQDMDHENMFWYRQDPGLGLRLIYFSYDVKMKEKGDIPEGYSVSREKKERFSLILESASTNQTSMYLCASSRGQGSIADTQYFGPGTRLTVL.